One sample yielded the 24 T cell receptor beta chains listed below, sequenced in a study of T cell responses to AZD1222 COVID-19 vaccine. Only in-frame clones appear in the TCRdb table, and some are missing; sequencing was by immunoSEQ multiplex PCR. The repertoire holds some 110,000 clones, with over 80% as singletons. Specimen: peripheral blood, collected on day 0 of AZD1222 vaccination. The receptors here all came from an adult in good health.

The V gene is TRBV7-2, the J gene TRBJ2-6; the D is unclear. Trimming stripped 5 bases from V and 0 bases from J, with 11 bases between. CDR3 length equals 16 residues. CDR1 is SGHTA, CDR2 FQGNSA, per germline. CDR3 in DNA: TGTGCCAGCAGCCCCCGTCTAGTCTCTGGGGCCAACGTCCTGACTTTC. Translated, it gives CASSPRLVSGANVLTF. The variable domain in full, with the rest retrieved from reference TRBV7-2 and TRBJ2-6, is GAGVSQSPSNKVTEKGKDVELRCDPISGHTALYWYRQSLGQGLEFLIYFQGNSAPDKSGLPSDRFSAERTGGSVSTLTIQRTQQEDSAVYLCASSPRLVSGANVLTFGAGSRLTVL.

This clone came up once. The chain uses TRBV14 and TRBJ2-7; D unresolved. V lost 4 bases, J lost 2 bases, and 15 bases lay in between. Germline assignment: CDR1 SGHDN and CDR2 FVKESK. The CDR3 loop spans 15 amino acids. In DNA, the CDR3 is TGTGCCAGCAGCCGAAAGATGGGTGGAACCTACGAGCAGTACTTC. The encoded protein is CASSRKMGGTYEQYF. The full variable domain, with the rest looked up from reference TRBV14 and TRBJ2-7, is EAGVTQFPSHSVIEKGQTVTLRCDPISGHDNLYWYRRVMGKEIKFLLHFVKESKQDESGMPNNRFLAERTGGTYSTLKVQPAELEDSGVYFCASSRKMGGTYEQYFGPGTRLTVT.

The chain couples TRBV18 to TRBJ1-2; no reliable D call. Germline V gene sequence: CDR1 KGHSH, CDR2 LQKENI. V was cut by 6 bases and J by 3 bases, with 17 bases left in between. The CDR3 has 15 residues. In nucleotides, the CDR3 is TGTGCCAGCTCGCCAGCGTTGACACATGACTATGGCTACACCTTC. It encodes CASSPALTHDYGYTF. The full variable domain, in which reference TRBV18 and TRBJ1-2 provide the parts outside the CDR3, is NAGVMQNPRHLVRRRGQEARLRCSPMKGHSHVYWYRQLPEEGLKFMVYLQKENIIDESGMPKERFSAEFPKEGPSILRIQQVVRGDSAAYFCASSPALTHDYGYTFGSGTRLTVV.

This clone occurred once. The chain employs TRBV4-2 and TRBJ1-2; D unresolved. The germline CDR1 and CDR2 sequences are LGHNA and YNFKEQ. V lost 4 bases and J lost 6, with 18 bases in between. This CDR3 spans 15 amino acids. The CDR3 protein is CASSPPLGRRNGYTF. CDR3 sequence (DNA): TGTGCCAGCAGCCCCCCCTTGGGTCGAAGGAATGGCTACACCTTC.

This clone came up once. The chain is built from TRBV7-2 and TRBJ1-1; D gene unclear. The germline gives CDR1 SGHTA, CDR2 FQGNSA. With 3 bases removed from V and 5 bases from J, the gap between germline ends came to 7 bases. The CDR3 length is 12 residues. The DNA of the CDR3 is TGTGCCAGCAGCTTTTTGGAGACTGAAGCTTTCTTT. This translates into CASSFLETEAFF. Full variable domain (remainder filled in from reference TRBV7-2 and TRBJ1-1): GAGVSQSPSNKVTEKGKDVELRCDPISGHTALYWYRQSLGQGLEFLIYFQGNSAPDKSGLPSDRFSAERTGGSVSTLTIQRTQQEDSAVYLCASSFLETEAFFGQGTRLTVV.

As DNA, the CDR3 is TGTGCCTCCTCCTTCTCTAGCACAGATACGCAGTATTTT. Its translation is CASSFSSTDTQYF. The V call is TRBV10-3, the J call TRBJ2-3, with no clear D. V dropped 11 bases and J dropped 0 bases, with 12 bases sitting between them. Germline V gene sequence: CDR1 ENHRY, CDR2 SYGVKD. The CDR3 is 13 amino acids.

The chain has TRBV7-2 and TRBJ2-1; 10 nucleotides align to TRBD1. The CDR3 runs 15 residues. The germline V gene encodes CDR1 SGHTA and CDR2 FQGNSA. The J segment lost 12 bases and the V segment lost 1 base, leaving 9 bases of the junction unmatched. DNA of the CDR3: TGTGCCAGCAGCTTAGGCGGGGACAGGGGAAGGGGGCAGTTCTTC. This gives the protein CASSLGGDRGRGQFF.

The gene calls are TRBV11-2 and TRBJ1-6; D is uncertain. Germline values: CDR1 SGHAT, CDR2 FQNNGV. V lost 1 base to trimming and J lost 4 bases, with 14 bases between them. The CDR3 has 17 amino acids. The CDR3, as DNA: TGTGCCAGCAGCTTAGGAGGCTATATTACTTATAATTCACCCCTCCACTTT. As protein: CASSLGGYITYNSPLHF.

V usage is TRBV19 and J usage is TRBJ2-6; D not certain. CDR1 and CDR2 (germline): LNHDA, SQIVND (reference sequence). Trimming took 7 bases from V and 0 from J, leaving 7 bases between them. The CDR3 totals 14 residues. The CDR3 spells CASTRRSGANVLTF. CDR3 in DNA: TGTGCCAGTACGCGGCGCTCTGGGGCCAACGTCCTGACTTTC.

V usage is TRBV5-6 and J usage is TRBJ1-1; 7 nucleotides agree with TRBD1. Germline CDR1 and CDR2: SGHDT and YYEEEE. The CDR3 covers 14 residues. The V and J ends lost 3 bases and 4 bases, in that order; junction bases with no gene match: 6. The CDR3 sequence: CASSWVQGFTEAFF. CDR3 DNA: TGTGCCAGCAGCTGGGTACAGGGGTTCACTGAAGCTTTCTTT.

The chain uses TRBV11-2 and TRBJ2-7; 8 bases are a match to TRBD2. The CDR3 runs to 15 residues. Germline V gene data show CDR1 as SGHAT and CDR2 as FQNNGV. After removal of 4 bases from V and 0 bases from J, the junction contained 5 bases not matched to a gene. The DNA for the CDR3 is TGTGCCAGCAGCTCCGCTAGCGGGCTCTCCTACGAGCAGTACTTC. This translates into CASSSASGLSYEQYF.

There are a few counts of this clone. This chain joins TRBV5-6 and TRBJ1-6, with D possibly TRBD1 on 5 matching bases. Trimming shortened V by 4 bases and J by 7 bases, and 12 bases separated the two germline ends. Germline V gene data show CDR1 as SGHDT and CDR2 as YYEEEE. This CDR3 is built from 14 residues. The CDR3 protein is CASSTYQGNSPLHF. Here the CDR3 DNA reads TGTGCCAGCAGCACCTATCAGGGAAATTCACCCCTCCACTTT. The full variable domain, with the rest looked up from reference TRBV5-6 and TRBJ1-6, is DAGVTQSPTHLIKTRGQQVTLRCSPKSGHDTVSWYQQALGQGPQFIFQYYEEEERQRGNFPDRFSGHQFPNYSSELNVNALLLGDSALYLCASSTYQGNSPLHFGNGTRLTVT.

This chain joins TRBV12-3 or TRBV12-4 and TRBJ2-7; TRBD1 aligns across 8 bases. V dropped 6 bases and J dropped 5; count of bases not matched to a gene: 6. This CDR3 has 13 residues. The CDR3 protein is CASSRTGTNEQYF. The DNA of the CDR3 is TGTGCCAGCAGCCGGACAGGGACAAACGAGCAGTACTTC.

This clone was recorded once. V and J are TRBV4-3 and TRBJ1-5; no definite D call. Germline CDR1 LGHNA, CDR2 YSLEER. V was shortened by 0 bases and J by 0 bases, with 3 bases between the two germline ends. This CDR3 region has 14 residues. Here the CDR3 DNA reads TGCGCCAGCAGCCAAGAAGGTAGCAATCAGCCCCAGCATTTT. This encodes CASSQEGSNQPQHF.

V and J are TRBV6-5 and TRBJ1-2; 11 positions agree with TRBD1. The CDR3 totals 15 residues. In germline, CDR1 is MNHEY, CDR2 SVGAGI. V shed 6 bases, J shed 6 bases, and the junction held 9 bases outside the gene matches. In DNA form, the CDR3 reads TGTGCCAGCAGCCGAGGACAGGGGGCATGGGATGGCTACACCTTC. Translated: CASSRGQGAWDGYTF.

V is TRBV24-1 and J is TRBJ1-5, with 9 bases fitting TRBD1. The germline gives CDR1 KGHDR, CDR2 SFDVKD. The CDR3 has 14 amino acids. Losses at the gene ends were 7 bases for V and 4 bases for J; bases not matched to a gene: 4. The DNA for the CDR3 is TGTGCCACCAGAACAGGGGGCGGGAATCAGCCCCAGCATTTT. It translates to CATRTGGGNQPQHF.

CDR3 coding DNA: TGTGCCAGCAGTTCCTACAGGGCGTCCTCTTCACCCCTCCACTTT. Translated: CASSSYRASSSPLHF. The V and J genes are TRBV28 and TRBJ1-6; D perhaps matches TRBD1 (6 bases). Trimming left V 4 bases short and J 9 bases short, with 16 bases between. The CDR3 covers 15 residues. Germline lookup yields CDR1 MDHEN and CDR2 SYDVKM.

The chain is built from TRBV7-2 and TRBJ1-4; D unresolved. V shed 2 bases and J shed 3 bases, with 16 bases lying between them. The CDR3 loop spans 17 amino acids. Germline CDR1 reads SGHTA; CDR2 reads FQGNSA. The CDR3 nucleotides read TGTGCCAGCAGCTTAACAATTCGGAGGGCAGCTAATGAAAAACTGTTTTTT. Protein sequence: CASSLTIRRAANEKLFF.

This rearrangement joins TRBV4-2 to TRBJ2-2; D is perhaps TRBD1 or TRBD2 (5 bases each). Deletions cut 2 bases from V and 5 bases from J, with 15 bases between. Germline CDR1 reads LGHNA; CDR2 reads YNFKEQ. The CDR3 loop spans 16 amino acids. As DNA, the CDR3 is TGTGCCAGCAGCCAAAAGGGTGGGGACGGGACCGGGGAGCTGTTTTTT. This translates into CASSQKGGDGTGELFF.

The CDR3 bases are TGTGCCAGCAGTTCGGGCCAGATGGGGAGCAATTCACCCCTCCACTTT. Translated, it gives CASSSGQMGSNSPLHF. The chain has TRBV28 and TRBJ1-6; D ambiguous. Trimming removed 4 bases from V and 7 bases from J, with 17 bases in between. Germline V lookup: CDR1 MDHEN, CDR2 SYDVKM. The CDR3 spans 16 residues.

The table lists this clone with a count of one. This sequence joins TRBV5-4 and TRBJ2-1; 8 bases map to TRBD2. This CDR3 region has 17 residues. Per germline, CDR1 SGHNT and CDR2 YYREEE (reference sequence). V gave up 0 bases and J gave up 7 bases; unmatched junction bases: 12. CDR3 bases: TGTGCCAGCAGCTTGGCCAGAGAAAGCGGGAGTACGAATGAGCAGTTCTTC. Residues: CASSLARESGSTNEQFF.

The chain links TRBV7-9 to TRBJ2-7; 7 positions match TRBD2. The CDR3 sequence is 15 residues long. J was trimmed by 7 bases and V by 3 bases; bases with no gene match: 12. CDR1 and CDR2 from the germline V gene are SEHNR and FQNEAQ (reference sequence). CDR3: CASSLRGGGSLEQYF. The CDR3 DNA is TGTGCCAGCAGCTTGCGGGGCGGGGGTTCGTTGGAGCAGTACTTC.

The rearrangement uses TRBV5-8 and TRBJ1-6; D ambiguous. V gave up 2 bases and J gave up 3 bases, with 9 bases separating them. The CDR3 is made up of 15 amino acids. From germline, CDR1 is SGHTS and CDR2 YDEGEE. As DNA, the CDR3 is TGTGCCAGCAGCTTCGGACCGTACTATAATTCACCCCTCCACTTT. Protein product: CASSFGPYYNSPLHF.

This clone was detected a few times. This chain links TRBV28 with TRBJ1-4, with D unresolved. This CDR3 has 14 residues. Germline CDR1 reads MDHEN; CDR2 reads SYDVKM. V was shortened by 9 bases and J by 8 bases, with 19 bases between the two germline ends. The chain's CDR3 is CASYRVDGNEKLFF. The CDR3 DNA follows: TGTGCCAGTTATCGGGTGGACGGAAACGAAAAACTGTTTTTT.